This T cell receptor beta chain was sequenced in a study of identifying expanded T cells in peripheral blood. Overall study results and limits: Technical replicates showed roughly 1.2 changed clones; approximately 2 weeks roughly 15; four weeks 19. Clone count variance between roughly two-week samples rose with total template count.

Germline assignment: CDR1 SGHRS and CDR2 YFSETQ. The CDR3 loop spans 15 amino acids. Trimming cost V 0 bases and J 0 bases, with 9 bases left between them. Collection occurred without any documented infections or immune events in donors. Profiled with immunoSEQ multiplex PCR; TCRdb holds only in-frame clones, not every one. This table holds roughly 84,000 clones, around 90% found once. On this clone itself: Its matching antigen is unknown.

Sequencing was performed on blood. The sequence was obtained from a person between 18 and 75 years old in good health. V is TRBV5-1 and J is TRBJ1-2; unclear D gene. The CDR3 nucleotides read TGCGCCAGCAGCTTGGGGCAGGCTACTAACTATGGCTACACCTTC. Protein sequence: CASSLGQATNYGYTF. Full variable domain (remainder filled in from reference TRBV5-1 and TRBJ1-2): KAGVTQTPRYLIKTRGQQVTLSCSPISGHRSVSWYQQTPGQGLQFLFEYFSETQRNKGNFPGRFSGRQFSNSRSEMNVSTLELGDSALYLCASSLGQATNYGYTFGSGTRLTVV.